The 22 T cell receptor beta chains reported below all come from one sample, sequenced in a study of T cells after yellow fever vaccination. TCRdb redid the calling of the 5' RACE reads with MiXCR, one entry per CDR3 protein. The sample includes around 320,000 distinct CDR3 sequences, 3.5% to 4.5% of them seen just once. The specimen was PBMCs, collected 15 days after the yellow fever booster vaccination. These receptors were collected from a young man who received the YFV17D yellow fever vaccine.

This sequence joins TRBV6-2 or TRBV6-3 and TRBJ2-1; possible D gene TRBD1, 5 bases. This CDR3 has 13 amino acids. CDR1 and CDR2 from the germline V gene are MNHEY and SVGEGT. V was pared by 4 bases and J by 2 bases, with 6 bases between. CDR3 DNA: TGTGCCAGCAGTTTGACAGCCTACAATGAGCAGTTCTTC. Translation: CASSLTAYNEQFF.

This clonotype has a handful of counts. The chain carries TRBV20-1 and TRBJ1-1, with a tentative D call TRBD1 (6 bases). V was clipped by 0 bases and J by 0 bases, with 11 bases between them. Germline lookup yields CDR1 DFQATT and CDR2 SNEGSKA (reference sequence). The CDR3 length is 15 residues. CDR3 sequence: CSAREMDRMNTEAFF. DNA of the CDR3: TGCAGTGCTAGAGAAATGGACAGAATGAACACTGAAGCTTTCTTT.

This clonotype was seen repeatedly, ten times or more. The DNA for the CDR3 is TGCGCCAGCAGCAGCCGACAGGGCGGCTCTGGGGCCAACGTCCTGACTTTC. Its translation is CASSSRQGGSGANVLTF. The chain joins TRBV4-3 to TRBJ2-6; 7 bases line up with TRBD1. The CDR3 is made up of 17 amino acids. The V and J ends lost 5 bases and 0 bases, in that order; junction bases with no gene match: 7. Germline CDR1 and CDR2: LGHNA and YSLEER.

This clonotype was recorded many times. This rearrangement joins TRBV7-2 to TRBJ1-2, with D hard to call. Trimming removed 3 bases from V and 7 bases from J, with 15 bases in between. The CDR3 has 14 residues. CDR1 SGHTA and CDR2 FQGNSA come from the germline V gene. The CDR3 DNA sequence: TGTGCCAGCAGCTTTGGAGGTTCGTCACCTGGCTACACCTTC. Encoded protein: CASSFGGSSPGYTF.

The chain links TRBV20-1 to TRBJ1-6; 7 positions agree with TRBD1. Germline CDR1 DFQATT, CDR2 SNEGSKA (reference sequence). V dropped 4 bases and J dropped 9; count of bases not matched to a gene: 9. The CDR3 runs to 14 residues. This CDR3 reads CSATPQGHGSPLHF. DNA of the CDR3: TGCAGTGCTACCCCACAGGGGCACGGTTCACCCCTCCACTTT.

This clonotype has just a few counts. The J gene is TRBJ2-3, the V gene TRBV4-3; TRBD2 aligns across 7 bases. The CDR3 covers 16 residues. The V segment lost 2 bases and the J segment 1 base; nucleotides outside the gene matches: 6. From germline, CDR1 is LGHNA and CDR2 YSLEER. The CDR3 here is CASSQTGGIGTDTQYF. The CDR3, as DNA: TGCGCCAGCAGCCAAACCGGGGGGATCGGCACAGATACGCAGTATTTT.

At least ten counts were recorded for this clonotype. The DNA for the CDR3 is TGTGCCAGCAGCTTACTAGACGTCGAGCAGTTCTTC. This codes for CASSLLDVEQFF. This rearrangement joins TRBV7-2 to TRBJ2-1; D remains ambiguous. V was trimmed by 2 bases and J by 10 bases, leaving 9 bases between them. The germline CDR1 and CDR2 sequences are SGHTA and FQGNSA. The CDR3 has 12 amino acids.

J is TRBJ1-3 and V is TRBV7-2; D unresolved. The germline CDR1 and CDR2 sequences are SGHTA and FQGNSA. The length of the CDR3 is 13 residues. V was trimmed by 5 bases and J by 2 bases, leaving 7 bases between them. In DNA, the CDR3 is TGTGCCAGCAGCCCCCAAGCTGGAAACACCATATATTTT. As protein: CASSPQAGNTIYF.

This clonotype was observed a few times. V and J are TRBV27 and TRBJ1-2; D gene ambiguous. The ends were cut back, 0 bases at V and 8 bases at J, with 10 bases in the middle. The V gene's germline CDR1 is MNHEY and CDR2 SMNVEV (reference sequence). There are 13 residues in the CDR3. The CDR3 here is CASSLSNSKGYTF. The DNA of the CDR3 is TGTGCCAGCAGTTTATCGAACAGCAAGGGCTACACCTTC.

This clonotype showed up just a few times. The gene calls are TRBV7-9 and TRBJ1-1, with 10 positions matching TRBD1. V was pared by 1 base and J by 12 bases, with 11 bases of the junction left unmatched. Per the germline V gene, CDR1 is SEHNR and CDR2 is FQNEAQ (reference sequence). This CDR3 contains 15 residues. CDR3 nucleotide sequence: TGTGCCAGCAGCTTAGACCTCGGGACAGGGGTCATAACTTTCTTT. It yields the protein CASSLDLGTGVITFF.

A few counts support this clonotype. This chain connects TRBV7-2 to TRBJ2-7; D is uncertain. The CDR3 loop spans 9 amino acids. Germline CDR1 is SGHTA and CDR2 is FQGNSA. Trimming pared 9 bases from V and 6 bases from J, leaving 6 bases between. Written as DNA, the CDR3 is TGTGCCAGGGGAATCGAGCAGTACGTC. This codes for CARGIEQYV.

The chain is built from TRBV5-1 and TRBJ1-2; tentatively, D is TRBD1 (5 bases). The CDR3 consists of 14 residues. The V gene's germline CDR1 is SGHRS and CDR2 YFSETQ. Trimming removed 1 base from V and 5 bases from J, with 12 bases in between. The CDR3 coding sequence is TGCGCCAGCAGCTTGAACAGCGCAGGGTATGGCTACACCTTC. As protein: CASSLNSAGYGYTF.

This clonotype was detected ten times or more. CDR3 nucleotide sequence: TGTGCCAGCAGTTTAACTCGGTTTAATTCACCCCTCCACTTT. Residues: CASSLTRFNSPLHF. The rearrangement joins TRBV27 to TRBJ1-6; D is unclear. CDR3 size: 14 residues. V was clipped by 2 bases and J by 6 bases, with 8 bases between them. Germline V lookup: CDR1 MNHEY, CDR2 SMNVEV (reference sequence).

This clonotype was observed a handful of times. The rearrangement links TRBV5-1 to TRBJ2-7, with D hard to call. Germline V gene lookup returns CDR1 SGHRS and CDR2 YFSETQ. V was trimmed by 0 bases and J by 5 bases, leaving 6 bases between them. The CDR3 totals 12 residues. Written as DNA, the CDR3 is TGCGCCAGCAGCTTGGAGGGAAACGAGCAGTACGTC. Amino acid sequence: CASSLEGNEQYV.

This clonotype occurred a few times. The V and J genes are TRBV7-6 and TRBJ1-2; TRBD1 agrees at 10 bases. There are 17 residues in the CDR3. V dropped 5 bases and J dropped 3; count of bases not matched to a gene: 12. Germline V CDR1 and CDR2: SGHVS, FNYEAQ. CDR3 protein: CASSLQTGGRLHYGYTF. The CDR3 DNA is TGTGCCAGCAGCCTACAGACAGGGGGCCGGCTGCACTATGGCTACACCTTC.

This clonotype has more than one count but fewer than ten. Here the CDR3 reads CASSLGGDYTEAFF. DNA of the CDR3: TGTGCCAGCAGTTTAGGGGGCGATTACACTGAAGCTTTCTTT. This sequence joins TRBV12-3 or TRBV12-4 and TRBJ1-1, with TRBD1 as a possible D gene (5 bases). V dropped 1 base and J dropped 3 bases, with 9 bases sitting between them. This CDR3 has 14 amino acids.

This clonotype has ten or more counts. The chain joins TRBV4-2 to TRBJ2-3, with 10 positions matching TRBD2. The trim removed 1 base at V and 0 bases at J, leaving 7 bases unmatched. CDR1 and CDR2 from the germline V gene are LGHNA and YNFKEQ. CDR3 length: 18 amino acids. This chain's CDR3 is CASSQGTSGATSTDTQYF. CDR3 coding DNA: TGTGCCAGCAGCCAAGGCACTAGCGGGGCCACTAGCACAGATACGCAGTATTTT.

Many counts were recorded for this clonotype. This chain joins TRBV7-9 and TRBJ2-5; TRBD1 or TRBD2 may be the D gene (5 bases each). From germline, CDR1 is SEHNR and CDR2 FQNEAQ (reference sequence). The V end lost 1 base, the J end lost 0 bases, and 18 bases lay between the germline ends. The CDR3 is made up of 18 amino acids. CDR3 DNA: TGTGCCAGCAGCTTAGATCGGTTCGGGACCCCGGACCAAGAGACCCAGTACTTC. This translates into CASSLDRFGTPDQETQYF.

Note on this clonotype: A read error may be the cause here, since a much bigger clone is one base away. The V and J genes are TRBV7-9 and TRBJ2-2; D is unclear. CDR1 is SEHNR and CDR2 is FQNEAQ in the germline V gene (reference sequence). Trimming stripped 1 base from V and 0 bases from J, with 6 bases between. This CDR3 has 15 residues. CDR3 region: CASSLELANTGELFF. The CDR3 bases are TGTGCCAGCAGCTTAGAACTGGCGAACACCGGGGAGCTGTTTTTT.

This clonotype was seen ten or more times. The CDR3 sequence is CASREYRNTEAFF. In DNA form, the CDR3 reads TGTGCCAGCAGGGAATACAGGAACACTGAAGCTTTCTTT. V is TRBV7-2 and J is TRBJ1-1; D unresolved. CDR1 is SGHTA, CDR2 FQGNSA, per germline. V was cut by 6 bases and J by 1 base, with 9 bases left in between. The length of the CDR3 is 13 residues.

Written as DNA, the CDR3 is TGTGCCAGCAGCGCCCCAGGGGAGCAAGAGACCCAGTACTTC. Amino acids: CASSAPGEQETQYF. The chain uses TRBV7-9 and TRBJ2-5, with D possibly matching TRBD1 (6 bases). The CDR3 has 14 residues. Trimming left V 5 bases short and J 2 bases short, with 12 bases between. Germline V gene sequence: CDR1 SEHNR, CDR2 FQNEAQ (reference sequence).

The chain recombines TRBV5-4 with TRBJ1-2; D unresolved. V lost 2 bases and J 7 bases, leaving 9 bases between the germline ends. The CDR3 runs 12 residues. Germline CDR1 and CDR2: SGHNT and YYREEE (reference sequence). The CDR3 DNA is TGTGCCAGCAGCTTCAGCTGGAGTGGCTACACCTTC. Translation: CASSFSWSGYTF.